Listed here is a single T cell receptor beta chain. Trimming pared 5 bases from V and 3 bases from J, leaving 13 bases between. The CDR3 contains 15 residues. Germline lookup yields CDR1 LNHNV and CDR2 YYDKDF (reference sequence). Sequencing was performed with immunoSEQ multiplex PCR; in TCRdb, only in-frame clones are kept and a portion is missing. In the table there are about 160,000 clones, around 84% of which are singletons. The sample belongs to a study of blood T cell repertoires in COVID-19. Study-wide context: T cells, B-cell-depleted T cells, or PBMCs supplied cDNA or gDNA.

Residents of about 25 US areas, aged roughly 18 to 95 years, made up the participants. The sample was PBMCs or T cells enriched from blood (not recorded which). The V call is TRBV15, the J call TRBJ1-4; maybe TRBD1 (5 bases). This TCR was sampled from a man aged 45 to 65 who had recovered from COVID-19. CDR3: CATSGHKAANEKLFF. The CDR3 DNA reads as TGTGCCACCAGCGGACACAAGGCGGCTAATGAAAAACTGTTTTTT.